This TCR beta chain derives from a study of low-dose radiotherapy and immunotherapy resistance in tumors. TRAV- and TRBV-specific primers primed first-strand cDNA, covering alpha and beta chains. TCRs underwent 15 to 25 PCR cycles of amplification with a constant-region primer and V-primer adapter. Each CDR3 protein is one row after TCRdb ran MiXCR on the reads. The repertoire holds 65,000 to 95,000 distinct CDR3 sequences, around 18% seen once, with under 7.5% in the top ten. Germline CDR1 SGHVS, CDR2 FNYEAQ. The CDR3 extends over 14 amino acids. V was pared by 1 base and J by 10 bases, with 5 bases of the junction left unmatched. On this clonotype: This likely stems from a read error, as it lies one base from a far larger clone.

Time point noted: before trial treatment. This sequence was found in a male donor with prostate cancer. This material consisted of PBMCs, taken before treatment. The chain is built from TRBV7-6 and TRBJ2-1; TRBD1 matches 9 bases. The CDR3: CASSLDRGPYEQFF. The CDR3 nucleotides read TGTGCCAGCAGCTTAGACAGGGGGCCCTACGAGCAGTTCTTC.